Reported below is one T cell receptor beta chain. What it recognizes is unknown. The CDR3 runs 15 residues. This sample stems from a study of OX40 agonist ivuxolimab in advanced cancers. About the study: The study treated patients with ivuxolimab, an agonistic anti-OX40 (CD134) antibody. General observations from the study: Low normalized T-cell clonal expansion also characterized some of the nonresponders. Expanded clones belonging to CD8+ T cells outnumbered, on average, those of CD4+.

The repertoire was sequenced with immunoSEQ multiplex PCR; TCRdb's copy has only in-frame clones and lacks some. The sample yields more than 60,000 clones, 75% to 90% seen once. Sequences were derived from CD4+ or CD8+ T cells sorted from blood, sampled in a trial of the OX40 agonist ivuxolimab. This rearrangement joins TRBV21-1 to TRBJ1-1; the table gives TRBD1 as D, unverified against the DNA. TRBV21-1 is listed as a pseudogene. The TCR was taken from an adult with an advanced solid tumor such as melanoma, head and neck, liver or kidney cancer. The CDR3 region has the DNA TGTGCCAGCAGCGAAAAAGGGGAAAAAAACACTGAAGCTTTCTTT. Residues: CASSEKGEKNTEAFF.